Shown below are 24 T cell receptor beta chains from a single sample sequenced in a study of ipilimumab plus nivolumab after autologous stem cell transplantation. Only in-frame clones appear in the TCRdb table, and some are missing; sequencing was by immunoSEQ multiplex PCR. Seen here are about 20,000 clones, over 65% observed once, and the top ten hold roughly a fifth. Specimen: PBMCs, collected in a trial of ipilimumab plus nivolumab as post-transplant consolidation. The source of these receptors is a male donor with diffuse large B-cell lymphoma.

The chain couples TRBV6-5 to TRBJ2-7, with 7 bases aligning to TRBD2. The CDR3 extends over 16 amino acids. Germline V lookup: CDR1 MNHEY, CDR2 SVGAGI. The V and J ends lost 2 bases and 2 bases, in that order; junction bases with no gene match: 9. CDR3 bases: TGTGCCAGCAGTTACAAACGGGGGACTATCCCCTACGAGCAGTACTTC. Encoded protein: CASSYKRGTIPYEQYF.

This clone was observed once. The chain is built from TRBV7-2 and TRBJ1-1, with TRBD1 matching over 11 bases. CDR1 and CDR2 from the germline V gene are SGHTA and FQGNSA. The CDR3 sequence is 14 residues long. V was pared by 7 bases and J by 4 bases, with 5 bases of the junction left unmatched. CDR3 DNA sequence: TGTGCCAGCAAGTCCGGGACAGGGGGCACTGAAGCTTTCTTT. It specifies CASKSGTGGTEAFF.

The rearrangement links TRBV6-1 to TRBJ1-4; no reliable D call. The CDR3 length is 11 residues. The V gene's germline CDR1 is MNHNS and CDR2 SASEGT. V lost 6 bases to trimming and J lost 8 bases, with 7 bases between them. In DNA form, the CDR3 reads TGTGCCAGCAGGCTGGGGGAAAAACTGTTTTTT. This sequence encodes CASRLGEKLFF.

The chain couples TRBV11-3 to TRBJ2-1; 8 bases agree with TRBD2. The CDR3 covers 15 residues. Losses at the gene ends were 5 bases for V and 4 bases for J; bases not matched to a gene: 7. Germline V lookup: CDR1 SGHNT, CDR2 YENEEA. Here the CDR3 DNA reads TGTGCCAGCAGCCCCCGGGGGGGGAGTTACAATGAGCAGTTCTTC. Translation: CASSPRGGSYNEQFF. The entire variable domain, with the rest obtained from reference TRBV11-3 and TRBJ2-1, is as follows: EAGVVQSPRYKIIEKKQPVAFWCNPISGHNTLYWYLQNLGQGPELLIRYENEEAVDDSQLPKDRFSAERLKGVDSTLKIQPAELGDSAVYLCASSPRGGSYNEQFFGPGTRLTVL.

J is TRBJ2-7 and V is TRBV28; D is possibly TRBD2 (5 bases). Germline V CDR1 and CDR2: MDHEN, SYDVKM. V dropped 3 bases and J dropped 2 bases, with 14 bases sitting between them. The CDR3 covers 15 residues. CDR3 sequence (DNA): TGTGCCAGCAGTTTTAGTCACACGGGGACCTACGAGCAGTACTTC. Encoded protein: CASSFSHTGTYEQYF.

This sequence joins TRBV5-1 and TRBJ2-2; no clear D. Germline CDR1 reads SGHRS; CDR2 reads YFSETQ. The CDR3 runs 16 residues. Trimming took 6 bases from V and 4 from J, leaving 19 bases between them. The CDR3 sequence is CASTTVVTTFTGELFF. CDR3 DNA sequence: TGCGCCAGCACCACGGTGGTTACCACTTTCACCGGGGAGCTGTTTTTT.

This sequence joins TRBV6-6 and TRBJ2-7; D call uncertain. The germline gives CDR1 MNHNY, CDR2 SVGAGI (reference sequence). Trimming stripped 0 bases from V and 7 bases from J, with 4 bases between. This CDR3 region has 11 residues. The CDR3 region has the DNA TGTGCCAGCAGTTACTCGACTGAGCAGTACTTC. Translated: CASSYSTEQYF.

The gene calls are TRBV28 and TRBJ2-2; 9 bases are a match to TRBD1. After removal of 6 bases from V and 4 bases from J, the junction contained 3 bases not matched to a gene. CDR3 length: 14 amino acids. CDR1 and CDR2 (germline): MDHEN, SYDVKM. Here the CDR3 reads CASSPGQGTGELFF. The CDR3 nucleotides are TGTGCCAGCAGCCCGGGACAGGGCACCGGGGAGCTGTTTTTT.

DNA of the CDR3: TGTGCCAGCAGTGATTCCCAGCACGGGACAGGGACTGAAAAACTGTTTTTT. It encodes CASSDSQHGTGTEKLFF. The J gene is TRBJ1-4, the V gene TRBV6-4; 9 bases are shared with TRBD1. From germline, CDR1 is MRHNA and CDR2 SNTAGT. The CDR3 covers 17 residues. The V segment lost 3 bases and the J segment 7 bases; nucleotides outside the gene matches: 12.

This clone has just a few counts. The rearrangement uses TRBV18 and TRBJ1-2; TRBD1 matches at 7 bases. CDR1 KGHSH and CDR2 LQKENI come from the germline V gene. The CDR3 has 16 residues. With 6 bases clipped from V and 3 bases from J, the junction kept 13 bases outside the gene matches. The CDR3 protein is CASSQEGGGHYYGYTF. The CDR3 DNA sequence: TGTGCCAGCTCCCAAGAGGGAGGGGGCCATTACTATGGCTACACCTTC.

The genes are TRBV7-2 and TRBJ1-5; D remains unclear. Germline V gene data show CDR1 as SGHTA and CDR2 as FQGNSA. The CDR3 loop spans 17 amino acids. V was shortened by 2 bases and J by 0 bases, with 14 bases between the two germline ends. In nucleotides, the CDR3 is TGTGCCAGCAGCTTACGGCATGACACCCTTAGCAATCAGCCCCAGCATTTT. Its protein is CASSLRHDTLSNQPQHF. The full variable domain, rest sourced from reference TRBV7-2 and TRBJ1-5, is GAGVSQSPSNKVTEKGKDVELRCDPISGHTALYWYRQSLGQGLEFLIYFQGNSAPDKSGLPSDRFSAERTGGSVSTLTIQRTQQEDSAVYLCASSLRHDTLSNQPQHFGDGTRLSIL.

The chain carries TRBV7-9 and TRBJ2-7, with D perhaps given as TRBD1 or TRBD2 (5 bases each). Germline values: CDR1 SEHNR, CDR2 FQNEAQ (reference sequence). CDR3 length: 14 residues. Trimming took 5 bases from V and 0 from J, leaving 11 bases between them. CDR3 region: CASSRTGTSYEQYF. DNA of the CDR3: TGTGCCAGCAGCAGGACTGGGACCTCCTACGAGCAGTACTTC.

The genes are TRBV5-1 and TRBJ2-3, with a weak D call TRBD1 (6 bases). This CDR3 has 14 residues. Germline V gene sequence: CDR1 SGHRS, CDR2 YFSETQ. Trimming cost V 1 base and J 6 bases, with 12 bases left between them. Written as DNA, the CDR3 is TGCGCCAGCAGCTTGCAGAACCAGGGGGATACGCAGTATTTT. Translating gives CASSLQNQGDTQYF. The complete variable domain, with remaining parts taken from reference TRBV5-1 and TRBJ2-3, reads KAGVTQTPRYLIKTRGQQVTLSCSPISGHRSVSWYQQTPGQGLQFLFEYFSETQRNKGNFPGRFSGRQFSNSRSEMNVSTLELGDSALYLCASSLQNQGDTQYFGPGTRLTVL.

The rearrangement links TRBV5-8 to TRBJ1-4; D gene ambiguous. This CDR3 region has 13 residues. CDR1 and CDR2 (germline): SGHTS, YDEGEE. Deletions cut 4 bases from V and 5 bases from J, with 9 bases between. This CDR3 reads CASSTGPNEKLFF. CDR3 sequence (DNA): TGTGCCAGCAGCACCGGGCCGAATGAAAAACTGTTTTTT.

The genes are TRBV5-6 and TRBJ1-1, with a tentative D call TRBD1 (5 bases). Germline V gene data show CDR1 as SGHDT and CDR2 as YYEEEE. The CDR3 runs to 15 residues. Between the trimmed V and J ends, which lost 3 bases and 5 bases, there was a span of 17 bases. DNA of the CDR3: TGTGCCAGCAGCTCCAGACAGACGTCATGGACTGAAGCTTTCTTT. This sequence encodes CASSSRQTSWTEAFF.

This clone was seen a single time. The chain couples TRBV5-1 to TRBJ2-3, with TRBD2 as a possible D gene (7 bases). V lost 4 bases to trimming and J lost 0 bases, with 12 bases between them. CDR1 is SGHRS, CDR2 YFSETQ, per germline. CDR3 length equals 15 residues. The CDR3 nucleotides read TGCGCCAGCAGCCCTGGGGGGGCGAGCACAGATACGCAGTATTTT. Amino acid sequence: CASSPGGASTDTQYF.

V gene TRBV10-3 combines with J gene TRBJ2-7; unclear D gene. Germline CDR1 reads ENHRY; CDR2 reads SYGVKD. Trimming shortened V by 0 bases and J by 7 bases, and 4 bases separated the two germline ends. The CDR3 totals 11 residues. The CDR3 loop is CAISESREQYF. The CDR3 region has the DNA TGTGCCATCAGTGAGTCACGAGAGCAGTACTTC.

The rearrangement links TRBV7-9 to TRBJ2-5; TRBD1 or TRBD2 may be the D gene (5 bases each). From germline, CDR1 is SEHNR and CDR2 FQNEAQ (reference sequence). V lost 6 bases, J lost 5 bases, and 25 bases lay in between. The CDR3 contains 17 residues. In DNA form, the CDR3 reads TGTGCCAGCAGACAGGACCGGGGCATCCAGGTGGGGGAGACCCAGTACTTC. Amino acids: CASRQDRGIQVGETQYF.

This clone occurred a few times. CDR3 amino acids: CASSYGRETQYF. In DNA form, the CDR3 reads TGTGCCAGCAGTTACGGGCGGGAGACCCAGTACTTC. The chain recombines TRBV6-5 with TRBJ2-5; D remains unclear. Germline V gene data show CDR1 as MNHEY and CDR2 as SVGAGI. The CDR3 loop spans 12 amino acids. Between the trimmed V and J ends, which lost 2 bases and 5 bases, there was a span of 6 bases.

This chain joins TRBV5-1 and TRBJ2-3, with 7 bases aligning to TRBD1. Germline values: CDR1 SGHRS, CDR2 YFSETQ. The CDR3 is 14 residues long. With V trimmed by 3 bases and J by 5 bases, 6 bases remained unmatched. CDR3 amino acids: CASSSTGVGDTQYF. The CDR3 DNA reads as TGCGCCAGCAGCTCAACAGGGGTGGGAGATACGCAGTATTTT.

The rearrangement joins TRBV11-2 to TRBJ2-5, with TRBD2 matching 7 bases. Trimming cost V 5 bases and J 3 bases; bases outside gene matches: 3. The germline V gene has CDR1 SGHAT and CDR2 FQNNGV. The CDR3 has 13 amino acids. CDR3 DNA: TGTGCCAGCAGCCCGGGACTAAAAGAGACCCAGTACTTC. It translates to CASSPGLKETQYF. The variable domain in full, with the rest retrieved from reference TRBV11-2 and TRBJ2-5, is EAGVAQSPRYKIIEKRQSVAFWCNPISGHATLYWYQQILGQGPKLLIQFQNNGVVDDSQLPKDRFSAERLKGVDSTLKIQPAKLEDSAVYLCASSPGLKETQYFGPGTRLLVL.

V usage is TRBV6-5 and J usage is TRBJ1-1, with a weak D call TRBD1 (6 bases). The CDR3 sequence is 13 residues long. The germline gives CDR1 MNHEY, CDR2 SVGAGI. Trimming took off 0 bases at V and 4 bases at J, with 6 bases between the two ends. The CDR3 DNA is TGTGCCAGCAGTTACTCAGGGGGCACTGAAGCTTTCTTT. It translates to CASSYSGGTEAFF.

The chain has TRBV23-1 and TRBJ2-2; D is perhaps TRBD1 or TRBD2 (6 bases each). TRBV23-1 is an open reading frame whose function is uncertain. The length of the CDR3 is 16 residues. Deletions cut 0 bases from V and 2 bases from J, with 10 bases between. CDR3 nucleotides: TGCGCCAGCAGTCAATCGGAGGGGGAAAACACCGGGGAGCTGTTTTTT. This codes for CASSQSEGENTGELFF.

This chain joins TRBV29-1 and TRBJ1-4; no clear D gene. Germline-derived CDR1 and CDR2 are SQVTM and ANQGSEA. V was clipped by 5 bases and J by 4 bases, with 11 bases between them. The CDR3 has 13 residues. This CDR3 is CSVLMEFNEKLFF. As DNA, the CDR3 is TGCAGCGTTCTGATGGAGTTTAATGAAAAACTGTTTTTT.